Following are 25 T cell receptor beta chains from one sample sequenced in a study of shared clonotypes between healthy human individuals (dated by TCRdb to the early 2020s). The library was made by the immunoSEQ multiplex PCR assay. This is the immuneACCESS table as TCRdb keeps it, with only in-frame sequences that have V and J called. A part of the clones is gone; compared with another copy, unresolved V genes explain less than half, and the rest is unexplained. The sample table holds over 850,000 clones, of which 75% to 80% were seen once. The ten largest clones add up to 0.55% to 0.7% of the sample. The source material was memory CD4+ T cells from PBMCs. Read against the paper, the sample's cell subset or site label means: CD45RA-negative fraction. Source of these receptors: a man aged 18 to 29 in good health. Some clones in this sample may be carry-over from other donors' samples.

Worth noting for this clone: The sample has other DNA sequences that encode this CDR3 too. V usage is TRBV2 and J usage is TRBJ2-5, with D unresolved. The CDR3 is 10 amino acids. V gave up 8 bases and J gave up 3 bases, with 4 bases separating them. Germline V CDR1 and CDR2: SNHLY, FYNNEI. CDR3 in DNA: TGTGCCAGCGGAGAAGAGACCCAGTACTTC. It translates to CASGEETQYF.

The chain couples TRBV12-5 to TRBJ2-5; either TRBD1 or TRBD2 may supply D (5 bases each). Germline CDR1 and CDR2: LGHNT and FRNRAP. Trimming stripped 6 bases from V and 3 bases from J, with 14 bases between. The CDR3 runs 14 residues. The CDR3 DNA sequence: TGTGCTAGTGGCTCCGGGACGGTAGAAGAGACCCAGTACTTC. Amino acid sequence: CASGSGTVEETQYF.

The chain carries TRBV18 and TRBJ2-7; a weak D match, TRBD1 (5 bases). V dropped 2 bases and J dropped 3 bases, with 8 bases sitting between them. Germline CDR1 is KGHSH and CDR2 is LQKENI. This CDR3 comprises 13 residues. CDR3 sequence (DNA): TGTGCCAGCTCACCAAACACAGGCTACGAGCAGTACTTC. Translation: CASSPNTGYEQYF. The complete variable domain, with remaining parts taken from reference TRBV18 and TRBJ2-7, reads NAGVMQNPRHLVRRRGQEARLRCSPMKGHSHVYWYRQLPEEGLKFMVYLQKENIIDESGMPKERFSAEFPKEGPSILRIQQVVRGDSAAYFCASSPNTGYEQYFGPGTRLTVT.

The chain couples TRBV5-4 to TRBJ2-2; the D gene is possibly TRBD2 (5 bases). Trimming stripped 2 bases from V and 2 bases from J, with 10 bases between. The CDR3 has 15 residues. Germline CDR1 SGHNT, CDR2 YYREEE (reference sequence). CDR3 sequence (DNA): TGTGCCAGCAGCTTTGTCCCTAGCAACACCGGGGAGCTGTTTTTT. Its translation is CASSFVPSNTGELFF.

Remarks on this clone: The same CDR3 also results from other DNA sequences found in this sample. The CDR3: CASSQDTYGYTF. The CDR3 nucleotides read TGTGCCAGCAGCCAAGACACCTATGGCTACACCTTC. J is TRBJ1-2 and V is TRBV7-9; D unresolved. The CDR3 runs 12 residues. Germline values: CDR1 SEHNR, CDR2 FQNEAQ (reference sequence). V shed 5 bases and J shed 4 bases, with 8 bases lying between them.

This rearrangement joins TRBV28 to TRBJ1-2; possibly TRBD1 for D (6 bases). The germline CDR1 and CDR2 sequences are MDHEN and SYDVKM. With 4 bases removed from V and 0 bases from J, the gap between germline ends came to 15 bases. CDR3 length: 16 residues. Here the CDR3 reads CASSYLGDNSNYGYTF. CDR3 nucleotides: TGTGCCAGCAGTTATTTGGGGGACAATTCTAACTATGGCTACACCTTC.

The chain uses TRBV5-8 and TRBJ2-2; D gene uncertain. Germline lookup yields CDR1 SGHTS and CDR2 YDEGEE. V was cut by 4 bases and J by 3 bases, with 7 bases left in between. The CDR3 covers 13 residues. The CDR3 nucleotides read TGTGCCAGCAGCAGCCGAGACACCGGGGAGCTGTTTTTT. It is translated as CASSSRDTGELFF.

The DNA for the CDR3 is TGTGCTTCTAACGCCCAGCCATACGAGCAGTACTTC. Translating it yields CASNAQPYEQYF. V and J are TRBV2 and TRBJ2-7; D not resolved. Germline V gene sequence: CDR1 SNHLY, CDR2 FYNNEI. The CDR3 is 12 residues long. Full variable domain (remainder filled in from reference TRBV2 and TRBJ2-7): EPEVTQTPSHQVTQMGQEVILRCVPISNHLYFYWYRQILGQKVEFLVSFYNNEISEKSEIFDDQFSVERPDGSNFTLKIRSTKLEDSAMYFCASNAQPYEQYFGPGTRLTVT.

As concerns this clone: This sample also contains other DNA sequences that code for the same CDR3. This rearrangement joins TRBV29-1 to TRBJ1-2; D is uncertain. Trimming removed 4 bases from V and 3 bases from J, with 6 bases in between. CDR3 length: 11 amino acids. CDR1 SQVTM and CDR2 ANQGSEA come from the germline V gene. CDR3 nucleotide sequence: TGCAGCGTTGGTGGGGACTATGGCTACACCTTC. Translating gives CSVGGDYGYTF.

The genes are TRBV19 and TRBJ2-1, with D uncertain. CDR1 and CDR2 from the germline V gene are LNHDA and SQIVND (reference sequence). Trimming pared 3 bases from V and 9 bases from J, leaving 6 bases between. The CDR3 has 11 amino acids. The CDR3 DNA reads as TGTGCCAGTAGTATCAGGACTGAGCAGTTCTTC. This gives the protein CASSIRTEQFF.

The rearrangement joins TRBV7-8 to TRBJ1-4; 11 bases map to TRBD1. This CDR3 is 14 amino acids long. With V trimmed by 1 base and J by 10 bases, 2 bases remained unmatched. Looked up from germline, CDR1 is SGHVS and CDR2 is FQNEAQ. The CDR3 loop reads CASSLGGQGGKLFF. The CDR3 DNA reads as TGTGCCAGCAGCTTAGGGGGACAGGGGGGAAAACTGTTTTTT.

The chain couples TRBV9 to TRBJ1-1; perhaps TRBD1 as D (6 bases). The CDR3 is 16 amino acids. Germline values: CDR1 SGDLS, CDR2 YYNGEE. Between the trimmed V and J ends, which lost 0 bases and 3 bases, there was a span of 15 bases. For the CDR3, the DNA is TGTGCCAGCAGCGTAGAGCCCCGGGCAGGGGACACTGAAGCTTTCTTT. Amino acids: CASSVEPRAGDTEAFF.

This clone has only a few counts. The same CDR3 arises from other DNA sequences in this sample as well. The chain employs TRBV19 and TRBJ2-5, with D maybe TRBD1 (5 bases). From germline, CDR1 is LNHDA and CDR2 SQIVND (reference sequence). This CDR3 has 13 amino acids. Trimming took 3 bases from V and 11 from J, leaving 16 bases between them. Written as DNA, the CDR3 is TGTGCCAGTAGTATGACAGTCTGGGGCAAGCAGTACTTC. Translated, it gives CASSMTVWGKQYF.

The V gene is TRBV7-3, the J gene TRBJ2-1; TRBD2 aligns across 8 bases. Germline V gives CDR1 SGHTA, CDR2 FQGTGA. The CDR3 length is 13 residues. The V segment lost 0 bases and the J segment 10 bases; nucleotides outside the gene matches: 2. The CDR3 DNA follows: TGTGCCAGCAGCTTAACACGACTAGCGGAGCAGTTCTTC. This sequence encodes CASSLTRLAEQFF.

CDR3 DNA sequence: TGTGCCAGTCGAGCGGCCGGCCTCGAGCAGTACTTC. Encoded protein: CASRAAGLEQYF. V is TRBV6-5 and J is TRBJ2-7; TRBD2 is a possible D gene (5 bases). V was cut by 9 bases and J by 6 bases, with 15 bases left in between. CDR1 is MNHEY, CDR2 SVGAGI, per germline. The CDR3 runs to 12 residues.

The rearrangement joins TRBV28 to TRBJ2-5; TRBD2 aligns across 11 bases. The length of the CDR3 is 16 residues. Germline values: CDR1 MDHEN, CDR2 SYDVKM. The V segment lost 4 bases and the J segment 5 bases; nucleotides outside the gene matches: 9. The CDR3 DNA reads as TGTGCCAGCAGTTACCGACTAGCGGGGCGAGGGGAGACCCAGTACTTC. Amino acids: CASSYRLAGRGETQYF.

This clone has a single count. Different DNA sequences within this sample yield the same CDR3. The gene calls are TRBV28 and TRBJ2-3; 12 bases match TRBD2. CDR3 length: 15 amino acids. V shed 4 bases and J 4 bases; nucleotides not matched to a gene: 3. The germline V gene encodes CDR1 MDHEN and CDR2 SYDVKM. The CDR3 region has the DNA TGTGCCAGCAGTTCCCTAGCGGGAGGGGCAGATACGCAGTATTTT. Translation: CASSSLAGGADTQYF.

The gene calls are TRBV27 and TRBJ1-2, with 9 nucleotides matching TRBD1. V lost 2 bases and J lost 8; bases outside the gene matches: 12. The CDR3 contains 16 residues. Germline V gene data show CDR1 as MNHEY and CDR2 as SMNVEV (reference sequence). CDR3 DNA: TGTGCCAGCAGTTTACGTAGGGACAGGGACTCAAGGGGCTACACCTTC. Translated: CASSLRRDRDSRGYTF.

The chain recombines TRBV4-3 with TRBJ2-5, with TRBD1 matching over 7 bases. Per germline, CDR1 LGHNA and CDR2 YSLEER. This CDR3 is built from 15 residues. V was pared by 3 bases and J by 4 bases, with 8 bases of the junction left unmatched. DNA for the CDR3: TGCGCCAGCAGCCACTATACAGGGGCCCCAGAGACCCAGTACTTC. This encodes CASSHYTGAPETQYF.

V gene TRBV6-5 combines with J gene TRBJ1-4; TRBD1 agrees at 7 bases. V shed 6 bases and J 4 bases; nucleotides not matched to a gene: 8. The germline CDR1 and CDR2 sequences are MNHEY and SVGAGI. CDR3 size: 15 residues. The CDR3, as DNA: TGTGCCAGCAGAATTACAGGGGCGTATAATGAAAAACTGTTTTTT. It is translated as CASRITGAYNEKLFF.

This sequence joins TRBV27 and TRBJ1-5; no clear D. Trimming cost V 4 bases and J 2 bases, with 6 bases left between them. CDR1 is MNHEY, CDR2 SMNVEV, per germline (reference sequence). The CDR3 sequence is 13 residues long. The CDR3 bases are TGTGCCAGCAGTTCCAGCCGCAATCAGCCCCAGCATTTT. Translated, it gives CASSSSRNQPQHF.

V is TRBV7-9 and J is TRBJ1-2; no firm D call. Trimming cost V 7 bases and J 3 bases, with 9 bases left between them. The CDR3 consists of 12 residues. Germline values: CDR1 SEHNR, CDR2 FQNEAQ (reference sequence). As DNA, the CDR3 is TGTGCCAGCACCCAGGACGACTATGGCTACACCTTC. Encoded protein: CASTQDDYGYTF.

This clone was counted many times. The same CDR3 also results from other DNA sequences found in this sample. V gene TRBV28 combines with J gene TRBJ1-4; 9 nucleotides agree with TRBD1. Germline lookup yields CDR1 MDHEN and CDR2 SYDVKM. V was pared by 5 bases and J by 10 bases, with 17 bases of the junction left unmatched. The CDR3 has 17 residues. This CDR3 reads CASSPPLPGQGLGKLFF. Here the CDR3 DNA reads TGTGCCAGCAGTCCCCCTTTACCGGGACAGGGACTCGGAAAACTGTTTTTT. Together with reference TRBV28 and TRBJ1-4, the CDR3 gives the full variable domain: DVKVTQSSRYLVKRTGEKVFLECVQDMDHENMFWYRQDPGLGLRLIYFSYDVKMKEKGDIPEGYSVSREKKERFSLILESASTNQTSMYLCASSPPLPGQGLGKLFFGSGTQLSVL.

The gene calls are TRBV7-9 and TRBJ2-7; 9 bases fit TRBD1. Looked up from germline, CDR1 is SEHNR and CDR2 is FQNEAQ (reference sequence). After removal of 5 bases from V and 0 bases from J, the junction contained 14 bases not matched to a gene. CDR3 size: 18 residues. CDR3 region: CASSETQGQGLNSYEQYF. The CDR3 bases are TGTGCCAGCAGCGAAACCCAGGGACAGGGTTTGAACTCCTACGAGCAGTACTTC.

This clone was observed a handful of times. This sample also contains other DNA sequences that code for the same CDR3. The CDR3 DNA reads as TGTGCCAGCAGCAGGACTAGCGGGGACTACGAGCAGTACTTC. Amino acids: CASSRTSGDYEQYF. The rearrangement links TRBV7-2 to TRBJ2-7; 12 bases agree with TRBD2. Losses at the gene ends were 5 bases for V and 3 bases for J; bases not matched to a gene: 2. This CDR3 contains 14 residues. CDR1 SGHTA and CDR2 FQGNSA come from the germline V gene.